The text below deals with one T cell receptor (beta chain). Antigen specificity is unknown. The CDR3 runs 14 residues. V shed 3 bases and J 9 bases; nucleotides not matched to a gene: 7. Germline V gives CDR1 MNHNS, CDR2 SASEGT. The sample originates from a study of cytomegalovirus exposure and HLA in healthy donors. Study-level background: In a later analysis, the 100 to 150 validation repertoires were reported to have used the same platform as the approximately 620 first-cohort repertoires. Findings and caveats of the study: Cytomegalovirus-associated TCR beta chains were listed, numbering 150 to 200. Specific recognition of CMV antigens was confirmed in vitro for a few chains (all CMV-associated). As was reported, the classifier diagnosed cytomegalovirus status with high specificity and sensitivity.

Profiled with immunoSEQ multiplex PCR; TCRdb holds only in-frame clones, not every one. The sample gives 120,000 to 150,000 clones, around 90% of which show up once; 4.5% is in the top ten. The specimen sequenced was PBMCs. The V call is TRBV6-1, the J call TRBJ2-1, with TRBD1 identical over 8 bases. This TCR was recovered from a young man in good health and CMV-seropositive. The chain's CDR3 is CASSEGSGGFEQFF. For the CDR3, the DNA is TGTGCCAGCAGTGAGGGGTCAGGGGGCTTTGAGCAGTTCTTC.